The clone carrying this T cell receptor (beta chain) has just a few counts. Its target is unknown. The entry originates in a study of T cell responses to AZD1222 COVID-19 vaccine. Study results and caveats: Females made up more of the donors, who were largely white British, and clonal diversity may have come out too low.

The CDR3 consists of 16 residues. V lost 2 bases and J lost 0, with 13 bases in between. Looked up from germline, CDR1 is MNHEY and CDR2 is SMNVEV (reference sequence). Clones were sequenced by immunoSEQ multiplex PCR, and TCRdb holds only the in-frame ones, with some missing. The sample comprises roughly 53,000 clones, approximately 85% of which are singletons, and 15% to 20% rests with the top ten. The rearrangement uses TRBV27 and TRBJ1-1, with D perhaps TRBD1 (6 bases). The sequence was collected from an adult in good health. The specimen comprised peripheral blood, sampled on day 0 of MenACWY control vaccination. CDR3 DNA sequence: TGTGCCAGCAGTTTAACGGTAGGACAGATGAACACTGAAGCTTTCTTT. Residues: CASSLTVGQMNTEAFF.